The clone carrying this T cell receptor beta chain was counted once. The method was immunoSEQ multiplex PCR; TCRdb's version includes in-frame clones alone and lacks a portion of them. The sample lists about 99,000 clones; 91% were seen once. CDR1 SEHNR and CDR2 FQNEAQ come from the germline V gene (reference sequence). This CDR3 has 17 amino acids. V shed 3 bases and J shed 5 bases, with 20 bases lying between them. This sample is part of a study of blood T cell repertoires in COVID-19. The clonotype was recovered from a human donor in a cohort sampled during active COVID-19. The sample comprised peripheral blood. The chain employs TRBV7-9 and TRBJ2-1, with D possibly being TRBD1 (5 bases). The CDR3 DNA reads TGTGCCAGCAGCTTGCGCGGCCTAGGGGATATAAACAATGAGCAGTTCTTC. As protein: CASSLRGLGDINNEQFF.